This TCR beta chain was identified in a study of cytomegalovirus exposure and HLA in healthy donors. Study information: Researchers found that under 90% of a few hundred genotyped donors fell within the Caucasian-associated ancestry cluster.

The study ran its PCR with 60 Vbeta and 13 Jbeta primers. Assay used: immunoSEQ multiplex PCR; TCRdb lists only in-frame clones, some missing. Its table lists about 130,000 clones. With 1 base removed from V and 2 bases from J, the gap between germline ends came to 6 bases. This CDR3 spans 13 amino acids. Germline V gene lookup returns CDR1 SGHTA and CDR2 FQGNSA. The sample consisted of PBMCs. The clonotype was recovered from a woman aged 40 to 50 in good health and CMV-seronegative. The gene calls are TRBV7-2 and TRBJ2-7; the D is unclear. CDR3 in amino acids: CASSLGRTYEQYF. CDR3 DNA: TGTGCCAGCAGCTTAGGCAGGACCTACGAGCAGTACTTC.